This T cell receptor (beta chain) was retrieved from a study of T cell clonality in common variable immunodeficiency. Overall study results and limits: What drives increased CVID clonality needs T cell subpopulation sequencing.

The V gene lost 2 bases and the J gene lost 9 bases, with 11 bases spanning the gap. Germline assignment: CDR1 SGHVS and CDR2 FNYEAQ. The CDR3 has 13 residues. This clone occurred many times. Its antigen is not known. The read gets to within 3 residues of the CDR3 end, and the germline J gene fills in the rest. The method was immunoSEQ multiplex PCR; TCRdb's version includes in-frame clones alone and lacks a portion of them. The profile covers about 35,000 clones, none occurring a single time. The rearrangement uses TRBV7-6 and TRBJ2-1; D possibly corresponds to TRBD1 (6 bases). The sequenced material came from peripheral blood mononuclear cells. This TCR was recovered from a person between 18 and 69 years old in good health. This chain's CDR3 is CASSLSGAREQFF. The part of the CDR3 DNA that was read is TGTGCCAGCAGCTTATCAGGGGCCCGTGAG.